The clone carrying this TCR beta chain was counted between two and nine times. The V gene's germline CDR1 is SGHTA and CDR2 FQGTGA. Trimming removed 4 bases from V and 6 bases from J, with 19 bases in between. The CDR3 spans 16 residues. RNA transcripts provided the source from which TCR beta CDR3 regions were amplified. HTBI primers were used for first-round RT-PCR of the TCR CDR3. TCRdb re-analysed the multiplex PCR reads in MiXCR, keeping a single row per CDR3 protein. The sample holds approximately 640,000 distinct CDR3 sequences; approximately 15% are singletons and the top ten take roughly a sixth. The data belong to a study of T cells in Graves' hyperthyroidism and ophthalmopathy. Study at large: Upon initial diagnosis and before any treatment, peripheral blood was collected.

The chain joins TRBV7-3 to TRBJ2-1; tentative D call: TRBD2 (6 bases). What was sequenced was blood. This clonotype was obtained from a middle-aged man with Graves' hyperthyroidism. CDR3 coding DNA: TGTGCCAGCAGCTACGACGGTGGGGGGTTTAGCAATGAGCAGTTCTTC. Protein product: CASSYDGGGFSNEQFF.